The rows below give T cell receptor beta chains drawn from one sample of a study of cytomegalovirus exposure and HLA in healthy donors. Here immunoSEQ multiplex PCR was the method, and the copy in TCRdb shows in-frame clones only, minus some. The data contain about 180,000 clones, about 80% of them singletons. The source material was PBMCs. These receptors were taken from a man aged 60-69 years in good health and CMV-seronegative. CDR3s include the opening cysteine and the closing phenylalanine or tryptophan. D genes are given only for firm matches. Clone size appears in some rows only: once, few, many, or a class for an expanded clone.

j_call: TRBJ2-5; clone_size: .; v_call: TRBV7-9; d_call: .; cdr3_aa: CASSLVGLATSVETQYF; cdr3_nt: TGTGCCAGCAGCTTAGTGGGGTTAGCGACCTCAGTGGAAACCCAGTACTTC
j_call: TRBJ2-1; clone_size: .; v_call: TRBV4-3; d_call: .; cdr3_aa: CASSQDFGGTHNEQFF; cdr3_nt: TGCGCCAGCAGCCAAGATTTCGGCGGGACCCACAATGAGCAGTTCTTC
j_call: TRBJ2-1; clone_size: .; v_call: TRBV11-2; d_call: TRBD2; cdr3_aa: CASSFRGGWTSAYNEQFF; cdr3_nt: TGTGCCAGCAGCTTTAGAGGTGGGTGGACTAGCGCCTACAATGAGCAGTTCTTC
j_call: TRBJ2-7; clone_size: few; v_call: TRBV7-2; d_call: TRBD2; cdr3_aa: CASSLAGLLAGDYEQYF; cdr3_nt: TGTGCCAGCAGCTTAGCGGGGCTACTAGCGGGCGACTACGAGCAGTACTTC
j_call: TRBJ2-5; clone_size: .; v_call: TRBV5-6; d_call: TRBD1; cdr3_aa: CASSLGQSQETQYF; cdr3_nt: TGTGCCAGCAGCCTGGGACAGTCCCAAGAGACCCAGTACTTC
j_call: TRBJ2-3; clone_size: .; v_call: TRBV7-8; d_call: .; cdr3_aa: CASSFLDGKYTDTQYF; cdr3_nt: TGTGCCAGCAGCTTTCTGGACGGGAAATACACAGATACGCAGTATTTT
j_call: TRBJ1-2; clone_size: .; v_call: TRBV6-1; d_call: .; cdr3_aa: CASRPVTNYGYTF; cdr3_nt: TGTGCCAGCAGGCCGGTCACTAACTATGGCTACACCTTC
j_call: TRBJ2-5; clone_size: .; v_call: TRBV29-1; d_call: .; cdr3_aa: CSVEDPLLSGTQYF; cdr3_nt: TGCAGCGTTGAAGATCCACTCCTCTCAGGTACCCAGTACTTC
j_call: TRBJ2-7; clone_size: few; v_call: TRBV27; d_call: TRBD1; cdr3_aa: CASSLSQGAPYEQYF; cdr3_nt: TGTGCCAGCAGTTTAAGTCAGGGGGCCCCCTACGAGCAGTACTTC
j_call: TRBJ2-5; clone_size: few; v_call: TRBV12-2; d_call: .; cdr3_aa: CASRLETSGETQYF; cdr3_nt: TGTGCAAGTCGCTTAGAGACTAGCGGGGAGACCCAGTACTTC
j_call: TRBJ2-1; clone_size: .; v_call: TRBV7-6; d_call: .; cdr3_aa: CASSRGETYNEQFF; cdr3_nt: TGTGCCAGCTCCCGTGGGGAGACCTACAATGAGCAGTTCTTC
j_call: TRBJ2-2; clone_size: few; v_call: TRBV6-1; d_call: TRBD2; cdr3_aa: CASSERRGAGGELFF; cdr3_nt: TGTGCCAGCAGTGAAAGGCGGGGGGCGGGCGGGGAGCTGTTTTTT
j_call: TRBJ2-3; clone_size: few; v_call: TRBV29-1; d_call: TRBD1; cdr3_aa: CSADRVMGTDTQYF; cdr3_nt: TGCAGCGCGGACAGGGTAATGGGCACAGATACGCAGTATTTT
j_call: TRBJ1-2; clone_size: once; v_call: TRBV28; d_call: TRBD1; cdr3_aa: CASSLPGGVYGYPF; cdr3_nt: TGTGCCAGCAGCCTCCCAGGGGGCGTCTATGGCTACCCCTTC
j_call: TRBJ1-4; clone_size: .; v_call: TRBV7-2; d_call: TRBD1; cdr3_aa: CASSQTGQGGKLFF; cdr3_nt: TGTGCCAGCAGCCAAACTGGACAGGGGGGCAAACTGTTTTTT
j_call: TRBJ2-7; clone_size: .; v_call: TRBV5-1; d_call: TRBD2; cdr3_aa: CASSLNPSGSYEQYF; cdr3_nt: TGCGCCAGCAGCTTGAACCCTAGCGGGAGTTACGAGCAGTACTTC
j_call: TRBJ1-5; clone_size: .; v_call: TRBV6-6; d_call: TRBD1; cdr3_aa: CASSYSDRGNQPQHF; cdr3_nt: TGTGCCAGCAGTTACTCAGACAGGGGCAATCAGCCCCAGCATTTT